This T cell receptor beta chain was captured in a study of T-cell reconstitution after alpha-beta-depleted transplantation in children. Library preparation (for TCRbeta) was performed with unique molecular identifiers. A single record per CDR3 protein comes from TCRdb applying MiXCR to the PCR reads. Of about 610,000 distinct CDR3 sequences in the sample, about 11% are singletons; the top ten hold 3.5% to 5%. This clonotype showed up just a few times. The CDR3 has 14 residues. V was clipped by 4 bases and J by 2 bases, with 12 bases between them. CDR1 is MDHEN and CDR2 is SYDVKM in the germline V gene.

J is TRBJ2-7 and V is TRBV28; D unclear. The sequenced sample was PBMCs from the stem cell graft donor, obtained from the stem cell graft. This TCR came from a human donor who donated a stem cell graft to a child with acute myeloid leukemia. Here the CDR3 reads CASSWTEDAYEQYF. For the CDR3, the DNA is TGTGCCAGCAGTTGGACGGAAGATGCCTACGAGCAGTACTTC.